The 14 T cell receptor beta chains below all came from one sample that was sequenced in a study of blood T cell repertoires in COVID-19. The table came from immunoSEQ multiplex PCR; TCRdb's copy has only in-frame clones and leaves some out. In the table there are about 160,000 clones, about 85% of which are singletons. Sample: peripheral blood. Every receptor here comes from a man in his 70s who had recovered from COVID-19.

The genes are TRBV29-1 and TRBJ2-2, with 11 positions matching TRBD1. The CDR3 spans 14 residues. The J segment lost 6 bases and the V segment lost 8 bases, leaving 8 bases of the junction unmatched. From germline, CDR1 is SQVTM and CDR2 ANQGSEA. CDR3 sequence: CSIGDRGAAGELFF. For the CDR3, the DNA is TGCAGCATTGGGGACAGGGGGGCGGCCGGGGAGCTGTTTTTT.

This chain connects TRBV27 to TRBJ2-1, with 9 bases that match TRBD2. In germline, CDR1 is MNHEY, CDR2 SMNVEV (reference sequence). J was trimmed by 7 bases and V by 5 bases; bases with no gene match: 15. The CDR3 totals 17 residues. The CDR3 DNA is TGTGCCAGCAGTCCCATCGCGGGGGGGCCCCTACAGAATGAGCAGTTCTTC. Encoded protein: CASSPIAGGPLQNEQFF.

The V call is TRBV25-1, the J call TRBJ2-1; 11 bases fit TRBD2. Germline V gene lookup returns CDR1 MGHDK and CDR2 SYGVNS. The V and J ends lost 6 bases and 4 bases, in that order; junction bases with no gene match: 8. This CDR3 spans 16 amino acids. CDR3 in amino acids: CASSPPGLAAYNEQFF. CDR3 sequence (DNA): TGTGCCAGCAGCCCCCCGGGACTAGCGGCTTACAATGAGCAGTTCTTC.

The chain uses TRBV27 and TRBJ1-6; 11 positions agree with TRBD1. V lost 4 bases and J lost 9; bases outside the gene matches: 5. Germline V gene lookup returns CDR1 MNHEY and CDR2 SMNVEV (reference sequence). The length of the CDR3 is 15 residues. CDR3 in DNA: TGTGCCAGCAGTTCGGGACAGGGGGAACGTTCACCCCTCCACTTT. This translates into CASSSGQGERSPLHF.

The chain combines TRBV7-2 with TRBJ2-5; weak D call: TRBD2 (6 bases). The CDR3 consists of 13 residues. Germline V gives CDR1 SGHTA, CDR2 FQGNSA. V was clipped by 8 bases and J by 0 bases, with 10 bases between them. This CDR3 is CASERGYQETQYF. CDR3 nucleotides: TGTGCCAGCGAACGGGGGTACCAAGAGACCCAGTACTTC.

The count of this clone is one. The chain links TRBV28 to TRBJ1-6, with D possibly TRBD1 on 5 matching bases. The CDR3 is 14 residues long. From germline, CDR1 is MDHEN and CDR2 SYDVKM. The V end lost 6 bases, the J end lost 10 bases, and 16 bases lay between the germline ends. CDR3 loop: CASRGLGGSSPLHF. DNA of the CDR3: TGTGCCAGCAGGGGCCTGGGGGGTAGCTCACCCCTCCACTTT.

The J gene is TRBJ1-1, the V gene TRBV9, with 7 bases lining up with TRBD1. V lost 5 bases and J lost 4; bases outside the gene matches: 8. Germline assignment: CDR1 SGDLS and CDR2 YYNGEE. The CDR3 covers 14 residues. CDR3 sequence (DNA): TGTGCCAGCAGTCATACAGGGGTTAGCACTGAAGCTTTCTTT. It specifies CASSHTGVSTEAFF.

V usage is TRBV5-4 and J usage is TRBJ2-2; TRBD2 agrees at 9 bases. The CDR3 consists of 15 residues. The germline gives CDR1 SGHNT, CDR2 YYREEE (reference sequence). V shed 5 bases, J shed 5 bases, and the junction held 7 bases outside the gene matches. The CDR3 DNA sequence: TGTGCCAGCAGAAAGCGGGAGGCCTTAACCGGGGAGCTGTTTTTT. Translation gives CASRKREALTGELFF.

The rearrangement joins TRBV6-5 to TRBJ2-5, with no clear D. The CDR3 runs 12 residues. Trimming took off 5 bases at V and 1 base at J, with 5 bases between the two ends. Per the germline V gene, CDR1 is MNHEY and CDR2 is SVGAGI. DNA of the CDR3: TGTGCCAGCAGTATAATCCAAGAGACCCAGTACTTC. Its translation: CASSIIQETQYF.

V is TRBV20-1 and J is TRBJ1-1; 9 bases align to TRBD1. The CDR3 runs 16 residues. Trimming at V came to 3 bases and at J to 3 bases, leaving 11 bases not matched to a gene. Germline V gene sequence: CDR1 DFQATT, CDR2 SNEGSKA (reference sequence). DNA of the CDR3: TGCAGTGCTAGTTTTCCCAGGACAGGGGCCTACACTGAAGCTTTCTTT. Translated, it gives CSASFPRTGAYTEAFF.

The chain employs TRBV24-1 and TRBJ2-1, with D perhaps matching TRBD2 (6 bases). Looked up from germline, CDR1 is KGHDR and CDR2 is SFDVKD. Trimming took 9 bases from V and 2 from J, leaving 10 bases between them. The CDR3 consists of 13 residues. The CDR3 sequence is CATEAGPYNEQFF. The DNA of the CDR3 is TGTGCCACCGAGGCGGGGCCCTACAATGAGCAGTTCTTC.

This chain uses TRBV24-1 with TRBJ1-6; TRBD1 matches at 7 bases. Losses at the gene ends were 0 bases for V and 5 bases for J; bases not matched to a gene: 9. CDR1 and CDR2 from the germline V gene are KGHDR and SFDVKD. CDR3 length equals 18 residues. The CDR3 nucleotides read TGTGCCACCAGTGATTTGAAGGAGGGGGCGCGTGATAATTCACCCCTCCACTTT. This gives the protein CATSDLKEGARDNSPLHF.

V and J are TRBV7-2 and TRBJ1-5, with 7 bases aligning to TRBD1. The germline V gene encodes CDR1 SGHTA and CDR2 FQGNSA. Trimming took 3 bases from V and 2 from J; bases not matched to a gene: 10. CDR3 size: 17 residues. The CDR3 loop is CASSFYVDREGNQPQHF. DNA for the CDR3: TGTGCCAGCAGCTTTTACGTCGACAGGGAGGGCAATCAGCCCCAGCATTTT. The whole variable domain, filled in from reference TRBV7-2 and TRBJ1-5, reads GAGVSQSPSNKVTEKGKDVELRCDPISGHTALYWYRQSLGQGLEFLIYFQGNSAPDKSGLPSDRFSAERTGGSVSTLTIQRTQQEDSAVYLCASSFYVDREGNQPQHFGDGTRLSIL.

The chain uses TRBV2 and TRBJ2-1; no clear D gene. The CDR3 spans 14 residues. The V end was cut by 5 bases, the J end by 6 bases, with 14 bases between. Germline loops: CDR1 SNHLY, CDR2 FYNNEI. DNA for the CDR3: TGTGCCAGCAGTCACCCCTTTAAGCGCAATGAGCAGTTCTTC. Translating it yields CASSHPFKRNEQFF.